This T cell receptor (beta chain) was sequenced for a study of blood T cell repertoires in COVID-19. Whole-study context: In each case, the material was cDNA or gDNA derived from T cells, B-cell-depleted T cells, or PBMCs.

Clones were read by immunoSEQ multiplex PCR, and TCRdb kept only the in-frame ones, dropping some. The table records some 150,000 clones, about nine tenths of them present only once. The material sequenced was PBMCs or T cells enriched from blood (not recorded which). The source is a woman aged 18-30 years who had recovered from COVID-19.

CDR3 amino acids: CASSGEFLNNEQFF. The CDR3 nucleotides read TGTGCCAGCAGCGGGGAATTCTTGAACAATGAGCAGTTCTTC. V gene TRBV6-4 combines with J gene TRBJ2-1; possibly TRBD2 for D (5 bases). Trimming pared 6 bases from V and 5 bases from J, leaving 14 bases between. CDR1 is MRHNA and CDR2 is SNTAGT in the germline V gene. This CDR3 is built from 14 residues.